This T cell receptor (beta chain) came from a study of cytomegalovirus exposure and HLA in healthy donors. Germline V gives CDR1 SGHDT, CDR2 YYEEEE. J gave up 1 base and V 4 bases, and 7 bases lay outside the gene matches. The length of the CDR3 is 16 residues. With 60 Vbeta and 13 Jbeta primers, the PCR was carried out. The data were produced by immunoSEQ multiplex PCR, yet TCRdb's version contains in-frame clones alone and is incomplete. The listing contains about 130,000 clones. The sample comprised PBMCs. The sequence came from a man aged 25 to 45 in good health and CMV-seronegative. J is TRBJ1-1 and V is TRBV5-6; 10 bases align to TRBD1. Here the CDR3 reads CASSTRDRGWNTEAFF. The CDR3 DNA follows: TGTGCCAGCAGCACCCGGGACAGGGGATGGAACACTGAAGCTTTCTTT.